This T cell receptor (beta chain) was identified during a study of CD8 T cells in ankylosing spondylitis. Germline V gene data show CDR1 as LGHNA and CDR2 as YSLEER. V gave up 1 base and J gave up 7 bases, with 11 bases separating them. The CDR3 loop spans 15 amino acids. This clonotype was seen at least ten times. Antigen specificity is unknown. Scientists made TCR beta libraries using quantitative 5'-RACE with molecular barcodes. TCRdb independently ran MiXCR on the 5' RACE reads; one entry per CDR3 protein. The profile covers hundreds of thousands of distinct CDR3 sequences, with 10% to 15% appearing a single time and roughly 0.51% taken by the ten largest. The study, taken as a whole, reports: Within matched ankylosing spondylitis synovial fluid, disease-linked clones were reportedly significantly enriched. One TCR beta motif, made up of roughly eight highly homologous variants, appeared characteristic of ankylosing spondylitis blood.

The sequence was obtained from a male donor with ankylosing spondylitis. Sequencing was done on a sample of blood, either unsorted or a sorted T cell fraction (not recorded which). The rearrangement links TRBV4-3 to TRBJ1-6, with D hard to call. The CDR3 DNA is TGCGCCAGCAGCCAAGTTTACGCGGGGAATTCACCCCTCCACTTT. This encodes CASSQVYAGNSPLHF.